This T cell receptor beta chain is drawn from a study of T cells in Graves' hyperthyroidism and ophthalmopathy. The TCR beta CDR3 regions underwent amplification using RNA transcripts as the source. HTBI primers were employed in a first-round RT-PCR of the TCR CDR3. TCRdb passed the multiplex PCR reads through MiXCR, listing each CDR3 protein once. The sample holds approximately 420,000 distinct CDR3 sequences, about 15% seen once. The V segment lost 2 bases and the J segment 6 bases; nucleotides outside the gene matches: 21. The length of the CDR3 is 21 residues. Germline V gene lookup returns CDR1 SEHNR and CDR2 FQNEAQ (reference sequence).

This chain uses TRBV7-9 with TRBJ1-4, with TRBD1 matching over 10 bases. The sequencing sample was made of blood. The origin of this receptor is a woman in her 30s with Graves' hyperthyroidism. CDR3 nucleotide sequence: TGTGCCAGCAGCTTAAGAATGCGACAGGGGGCCGGAATGGATTGGGATGAAAAACTGTTTTTT. This translates into CASSLRMRQGAGMDWDEKLFF.